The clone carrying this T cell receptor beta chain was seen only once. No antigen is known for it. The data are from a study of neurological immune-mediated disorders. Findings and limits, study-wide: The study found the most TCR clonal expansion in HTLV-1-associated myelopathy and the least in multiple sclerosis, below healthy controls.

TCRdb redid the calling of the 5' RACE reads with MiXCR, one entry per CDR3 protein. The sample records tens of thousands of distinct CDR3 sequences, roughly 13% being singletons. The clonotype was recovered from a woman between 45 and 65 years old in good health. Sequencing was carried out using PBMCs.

CDR3 sequence reads: CASSLRTIGLDETQYF. CDR3 in DNA: TGTGCCAGCAGCCTCCGGACTATCGGGCTTGACGAGACCCAGTACTTC. The J gene is TRBJ2-5, the V gene TRBV28, with a possible D match to TRBD2 (6 bases). Trimming left V 6 bases short and J 5 bases short, with 22 bases between. Germline CDR1 is MDHEN and CDR2 is SYDVKM. The CDR3 is 16 amino acids.